The T cell receptor (beta chain) under discussion was sequenced for a study of T-cell reconstitution after alpha-beta-depleted transplantation in children. This clonotype turned up a few times. Its antigen is not identified. Findings and limits, study-wide: Where some patients showed high TCRbeta diversity at day 60, it came from recipient T cells and thymic progenitors that had survived.

As it was prepared, the TCRbeta library received unique molecular identifiers. TCRdb redid the calling of the PCR reads with MiXCR, one entry per CDR3 protein. The sample includes almost 600,000 distinct CDR3 sequences, 25% to 30% of them seen just once. Germline V CDR1 and CDR2: MGHRA, YSYEKL. After removal of 1 base from V and 3 bases from J, the junction contained 1 base not matched to a gene. The CDR3 loop spans 15 amino acids. The TCR sequence derives from a boy under two years old with Wiskott-Aldrich syndrome, due to receive a stem cell transplant. The chain links TRBV4-1 to TRBJ2-1; 9 nucleotides line up with TRBD1. Material: PBMCs, obtained before TCRalphabeta/CD19-depleted stem cell transplant. The CDR3 here is CASSQADRGYNEQFF. The CDR3, as DNA: TGCGCCAGCAGCCAAGCGGACAGGGGCTACAATGAGCAGTTCTTC.